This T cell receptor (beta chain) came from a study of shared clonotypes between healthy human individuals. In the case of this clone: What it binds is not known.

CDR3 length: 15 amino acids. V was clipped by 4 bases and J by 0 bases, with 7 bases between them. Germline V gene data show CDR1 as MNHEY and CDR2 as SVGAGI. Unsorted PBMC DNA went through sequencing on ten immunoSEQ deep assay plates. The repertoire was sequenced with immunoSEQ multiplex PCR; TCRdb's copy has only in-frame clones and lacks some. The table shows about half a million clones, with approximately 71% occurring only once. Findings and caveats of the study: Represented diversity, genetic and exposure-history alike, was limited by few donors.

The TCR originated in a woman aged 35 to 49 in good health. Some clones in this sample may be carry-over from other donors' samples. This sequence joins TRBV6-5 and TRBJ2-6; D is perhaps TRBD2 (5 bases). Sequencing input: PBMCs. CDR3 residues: CASSFRGSGANVLTF. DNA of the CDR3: TGTGCCAGCAGTTTTCGGGGCTCTGGGGCCAACGTCCTGACTTTC.